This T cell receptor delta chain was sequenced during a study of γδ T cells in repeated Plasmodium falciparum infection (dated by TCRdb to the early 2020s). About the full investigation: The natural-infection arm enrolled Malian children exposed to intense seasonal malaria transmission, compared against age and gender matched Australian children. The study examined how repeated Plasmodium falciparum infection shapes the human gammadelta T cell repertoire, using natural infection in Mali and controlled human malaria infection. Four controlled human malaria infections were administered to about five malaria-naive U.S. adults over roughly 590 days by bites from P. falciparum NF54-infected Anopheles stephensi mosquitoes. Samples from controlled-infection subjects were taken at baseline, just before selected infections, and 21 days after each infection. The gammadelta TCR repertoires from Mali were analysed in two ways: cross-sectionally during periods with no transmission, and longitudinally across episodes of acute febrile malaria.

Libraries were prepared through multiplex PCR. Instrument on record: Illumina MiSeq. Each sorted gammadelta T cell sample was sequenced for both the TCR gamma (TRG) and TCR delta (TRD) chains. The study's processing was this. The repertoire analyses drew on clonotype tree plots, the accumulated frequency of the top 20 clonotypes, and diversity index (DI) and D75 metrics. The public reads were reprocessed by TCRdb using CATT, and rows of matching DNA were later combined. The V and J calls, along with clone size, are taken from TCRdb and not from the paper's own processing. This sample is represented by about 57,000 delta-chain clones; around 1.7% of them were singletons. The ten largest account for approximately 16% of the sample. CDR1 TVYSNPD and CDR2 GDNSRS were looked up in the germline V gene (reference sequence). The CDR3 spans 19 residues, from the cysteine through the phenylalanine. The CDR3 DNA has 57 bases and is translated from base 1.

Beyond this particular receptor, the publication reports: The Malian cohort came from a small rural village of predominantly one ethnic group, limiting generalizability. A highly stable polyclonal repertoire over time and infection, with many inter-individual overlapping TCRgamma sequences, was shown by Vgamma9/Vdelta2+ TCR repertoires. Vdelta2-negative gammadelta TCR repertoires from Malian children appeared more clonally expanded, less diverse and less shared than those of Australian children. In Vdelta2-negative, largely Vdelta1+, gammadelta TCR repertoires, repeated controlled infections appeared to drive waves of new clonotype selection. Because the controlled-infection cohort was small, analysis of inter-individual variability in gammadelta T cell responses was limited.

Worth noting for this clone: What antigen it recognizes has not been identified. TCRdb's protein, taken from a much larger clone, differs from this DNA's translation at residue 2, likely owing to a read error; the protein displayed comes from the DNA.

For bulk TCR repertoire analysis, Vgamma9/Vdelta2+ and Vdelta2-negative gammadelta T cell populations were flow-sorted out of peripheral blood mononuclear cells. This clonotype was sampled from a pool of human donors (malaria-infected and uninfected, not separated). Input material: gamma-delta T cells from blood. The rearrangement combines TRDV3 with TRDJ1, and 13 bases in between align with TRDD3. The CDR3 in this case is CSFIPTLYWGIRRLDKLIF. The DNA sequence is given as TGTTCCTTTATTCCTACCCTCTACTGGGGGATACGCAGGCTCGATAAACTCATCTTT.